Shown below are 9 T cell receptor beta chains from a single sample sequenced in a study of glioma-infiltrating T cells after dendritic cell vaccination. The data were produced by immunoSEQ multiplex PCR, yet TCRdb's version contains in-frame clones alone and is incomplete. The table records tens of thousands of clones, 70% to 90% of them present only once. This specimen consisted of blood, obtained before dendritic cell vaccination. These receptors all come from a human donor with glioblastoma.

J is TRBJ1-1 and V is TRBV7-6, with 7 bases matching TRBD1. Germline CDR1 reads SGHVS; CDR2 reads FNYEAQ. This CDR3 contains 14 residues. Trimming at V came to 0 bases and at J to 3 bases, leaving 1 base not matched to a gene. This CDR3 is CASSLATGDTEAFF. Written as DNA, the CDR3 is TGTGCCAGCAGCTTAGCCACAGGGGACACTGAAGCTTTCTTT.

The chain is built from TRBV19 and TRBJ1-2, with 9 bases fitting TRBD1. The germline V gene encodes CDR1 LNHDA and CDR2 SQIVND (reference sequence). After removal of 7 bases from V and 7 bases from J, the junction contained 10 bases not matched to a gene. This CDR3 is 14 amino acids long. The CDR3 DNA follows: TGTGCCAGTAATCCCCTACAGGGGGCGAGTGGCTACACCTTC. It codes for CASNPLQGASGYTF.

V usage is TRBV5-4 and J usage is TRBJ2-7; 8 bases map to TRBD1. Trimming removed 4 bases from V and 9 bases from J; junction bases left unmatched: 9. This CDR3 spans 13 amino acids. Germline V gene lookup returns CDR1 SGHNT and CDR2 YYREEE (reference sequence). CDR3 bases: TGTGCCAGCAGCCCCGGGACAGGATTCAGGCAGTACTTC. It encodes CASSPGTGFRQYF.

The chain joins TRBV29-1 to TRBJ1-1; 8 nucleotides agree with TRBD1. Germline CDR1 SQVTM, CDR2 ANQGSEA. V was clipped by 6 bases and J by 4 bases; unmatched bases: 13. The CDR3 covers 15 residues. This CDR3 reads CSVIVDREWSTEAFF. CDR3 in DNA: TGCAGCGTGATCGTGGACAGGGAGTGGAGCACTGAAGCTTTCTTT. Variable domain in full (rest from reference TRBV29-1 and TRBJ1-1): SAVISQKPSRDICQRGTSLTIQCQVDSQVTMMFWYRQQPGQSLTLIATANQGSEATYESGFVIDKFPISRPNLTFSTLTVSNMSPEDSSIYLCSVIVDREWSTEAFFGQGTRLTVV.

CDR3 in amino acids: CASSSPRGGRYEQYF. The CDR3 region has the DNA TGTGCCAGCAGTTCCCCACGGGGGGGCAGGTACGAGCAGTACTTC. This chain connects TRBV28 to TRBJ2-7, with 8 nucleotides matching TRBD2. This CDR3 has 15 residues. Germline assignment: CDR1 MDHEN and CDR2 SYDVKM. J was trimmed by 4 bases and V by 4 bases; bases with no gene match: 9.

The rearrangement joins TRBV2 to TRBJ2-7; a weak D match, TRBD1 (5 bases). Germline CDR1 is SNHLY and CDR2 is FYNNEI. The CDR3 spans 13 residues. V lost 8 bases and J lost 0, with 11 bases in between. CDR3: CASCDSNSYEQYF. DNA for the CDR3: TGTGCCAGCTGCGACAGTAACTCCTACGAGCAGTACTTC.

This sequence joins TRBV27 and TRBJ2-5, with D unclear. V gave up 1 base and J gave up 0 bases, with 3 bases separating them. Germline V lookup: CDR1 MNHEY, CDR2 SMNVEV (reference sequence). The CDR3 runs 13 residues. CDR3 loop: CASSLYNQETQYF. The CDR3 coding sequence is TGTGCCAGCAGTTTATATAACCAAGAGACCCAGTACTTC.

The chain has TRBV6-5 and TRBJ2-1, with 9 bases fitting TRBD1. V lost 6 bases and J lost 8; bases outside the gene matches: 11. Germline CDR1 and CDR2: MNHEY and SVGAGI. CDR3 length: 15 amino acids. This CDR3 reads CASSLTGTGNDEQFF. Here the CDR3 DNA reads TGTGCCAGCAGCCTAACCGGGACAGGGAACGATGAGCAGTTCTTC.

V gene TRBV6-6 combines with J gene TRBJ2-7; a possible D gene is TRBD1 (5 bases). The CDR3 is 13 residues long. Trimming pared 6 bases from V and 2 bases from J, leaving 11 bases between. In germline, CDR1 is MNHNY, CDR2 SVGAGI (reference sequence). The CDR3 DNA is TGTGCCAGCAGGCAGACAGAAACCTACGAGCAGTACTTC. Protein: CASRQTETYEQYF.